One and the same sample provided the 4 T cell receptor beta chains below, sequenced in a study of tissue T cells after allogeneic stem cell transplantation. Assay used: immunoSEQ multiplex PCR; TCRdb lists only in-frame clones, some missing. The table records under 8,000 clones, about 45% of them present only once. Time point reported: mouse harvest day 7 after allogeneic transplant. The graft held 10^6 splenic CD5+ T cells and 10^7 T-cell-depleted bone marrow cells. The sample taken for sequencing was gut tissue. These receptors all come from a female BALB/c mouse given C57BL/6 T cells with graft-versus-host disease after an allogeneic hematopoietic cell transplant.

A note on this clone: Germline and genes here are mouse. The read terminates 1 residue before the CDR3 end, so the remaining end is supplied by the germline J gene. The rearrangement links TRBV23 to TRBJ2-4. Germline V CDR1 and CDR2: KGHTA, FQNQQP. The CDR3 is made up of 10 amino acids. The DNA read from the CDR3 is TGCTCCAGCAGGCAAAACACCTTGTAC. Amino acid sequence: CSSRQNTLY. The complete CDR3 protein is CSSRQNTLYF.

This clone was observed a few times. Gene names follow the mouse nomenclature. The observed sequence ends 1 residue before the CDR3 terminus, with the missing tail filled in from the germline J gene. J is TRBJ1-4 and V is TRBV3, with D perhaps matching TRBD1 (5 bases). Trimming stripped 1 base from V and 1 base from J, with 7 bases between. The CDR3 has 15 residues. Germline CDR1 and CDR2: SNHLY and FYNGKV (reference sequence). Incomplete CDR3 DNA: TGTGCCAGCAGCTTAGGGGGGTCTTCCAACGAAAGATTATTT. It codes for CASSLGGSSNERLF. The entire CDR3 reads CASSLGGSSNERLFF.

A word on this clone: Gene names and germline match the mouse. Read coverage stops 1 residue before the CDR3 terminus; the germline J gene supplies the remainder. The chain links TRBV4 to TRBJ2-2; 7 bases line up with TRBD1. Germline V CDR1 and CDR2: LGHDT, YNNKQL (reference sequence). This CDR3 has 13 residues. The V gene end was trimmed by 8 bases and the J gene end by 0 bases; junction bases not matched to a gene: 0. The CDR3 sequence is CASGTANTGQLYF. The covered CDR3 bases are TGTGCCAGCGGGACAGCAAACACCGGGCAGCTCTAC. The full variable domain, completed using reference TRBV4 and TRBJ2-2, is ETAVFQTPNYHVTQVGNEVSFNCKQTLGHDTMYWYKQDSKKLLKIMFSYNNKQLIVNETVPRRFSPQSSDKAHLNLRIKSVEPEDSAVYLCASGTANTGQLYFGEGSKLTVL.

With regard to this clone: The gene symbols are mouse symbols. The read finishes 1 residue shy of the CDR3 end, and the germline J gene is used to complete it. J is TRBJ1-4 and V is TRBV3; D possibly corresponds to TRBD1 (6 bases). Germline CDR1 reads SNHLY; CDR2 reads FYNGKV (reference sequence). This CDR3 has 14 amino acids. The V end was cut by 3 bases, the J end by 2 bases, with 7 bases between. The DNA read from the CDR3 is TGTGCCAGCAGCTTCGGGACATCCAACGAAAGATTATTT. Translated, it gives CASSFGTSNERLF. The entire CDR3 protein is CASSFGTSNERLFF. Filled out from reference TRBV3 and TRBJ1-4, the complete variable domain reads GPKVLQIPSHQIIDMGQMVTLNCDPVSNHLYFYWYKQILGQQMEFLVNFYNGKVMEKSKLFKDQFSVERPDGSYFTLKIQPTALEDSAVYFCASSFGTSNERLFFGHGTKLSVL.